This record looks at one T cell receptor (beta chain) sequence and its context. The V end was cut by 4 bases, the J end by 4 bases, with 21 bases between. The CDR3 is made up of 17 amino acids. Random hexamers primed reverse transcription of about 0.45 to 1 ug RNA. TCRdb re-called the immunoSEQ multiplex PCR reads with MiXCR, one entry per CDR3 protein. In the table there are about 84,000 distinct CDR3 sequences, 80% to 95% of which are singletons. This sample was taken from a study of CD8 T cells in Susac syndrome. The sequence was collected from a human donor in good health. V and J are TRBV23-1 and TRBJ2-3; D assignment may be TRBD1 or TRBD2 (5 bases each). TRBV23-1 is an ORF, with its function uncertain. Input material: CD8+ T cells from PBMCs. The CDR3 reads CASSLPLRGASPDTQYF. The CDR3 DNA sequence: TGCGCCAGCAGTCTTCCTCTGAGGGGCGCTTCCCCAGATACGCAGTATTTT.